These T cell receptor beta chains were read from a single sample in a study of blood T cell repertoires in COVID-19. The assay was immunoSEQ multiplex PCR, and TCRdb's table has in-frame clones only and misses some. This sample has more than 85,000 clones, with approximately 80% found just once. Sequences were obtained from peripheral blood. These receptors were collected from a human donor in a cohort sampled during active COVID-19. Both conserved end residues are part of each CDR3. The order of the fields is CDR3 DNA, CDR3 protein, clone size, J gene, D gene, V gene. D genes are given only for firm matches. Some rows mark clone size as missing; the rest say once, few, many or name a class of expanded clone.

TGTGCCAGCAGCAAAAATCTAGCGGGGGTTACCGGGGAGCTGTTTTTT CASSKNLAGVTGELFF - TRBJ2-2 TRBD2 TRBV9
TGTGCCAGCAGTTGGCAGGGCAATCAGCCCCAGCATTTT CASSWQGNQPQHF - TRBJ1-5 - TRBV6-5
TGTGCCACCAGTGAGGCAGGGTGGACCGGGGAGCTGTTTTTT CATSEAGWTGELFF - TRBJ2-2 - TRBV24-1
TGTGCCAGTAGTTCACCGGGACTAGCGAACACCGGGGAGCTGTTTTTT CASSSPGLANTGELFF once TRBJ2-2 TRBD2 TRBV19
TGTGCCAGCTCACCAAGCCAGGGGAGGGACACTGAAGCTTTCTTT CASSPSQGRDTEAFF once TRBJ1-1 - TRBV18
TGCGCCAGCAGCCAAGAACAGGGGTTCTATAATTCACCCCTCCACTTT CASSQEQGFYNSPLHF - TRBJ1-6 TRBD1 TRBV4-1
TGTGCCAGCAGCTTCGCAGCGGGGGGAACCTACGAGCAGTACTTC CASSFAAGGTYEQYF - TRBJ2-7 TRBD2 TRBV5-4
TGTGCCAGCAGTTTAGCGGGGGCAGAGACCCAGTACTTC CASSLAGAETQYF - TRBJ2-5 - TRBV28
TGTGCCAGCAGCCGGCATGGCGGGGGGGCCCACAATGAGCAGTTCTTC CASSRHGGGAHNEQFF - TRBJ2-1 TRBD2 TRBV3-1/TRBV3-2
TGTGCCTGGACGAGAGCGGGGGGGAACAATGAGCAGTTCTTC CAWTRAGGNNEQFF - TRBJ2-1 TRBD2 TRBV30
TGCGCCAGCAGCTTGGGTCACAGGAACGCGAACACCGGGGAGCTGTTTTTT CASSLGHRNANTGELFF - TRBJ2-2 - TRBV5-1
TGCGCCAGCAGCGACATAAAGCGAGGGACACCCTACGAGCAGTACTTC CASSDIKRGTPYEQYF - TRBJ2-7 - TRBV4-3
TGTGCCAGCAGTTTAAGTCGGGGGATTGAGCAGTTCTTC CASSLSRGIEQFF - TRBJ2-1 - TRBV12-3/TRBV12-4
TGTGCCACCAGGGTTAGCGGGGCCCTGAACACCGGGGAGCTGTTTTTT CATRVSGALNTGELFF - TRBJ2-2 TRBD2 TRBV27
TGTGCCAGCAGCTTATCTAGAGTAGAGACCCAGTACTTC CASSLSRVETQYF - TRBJ2-5 - TRBV7-2
TGCGCCAGCAGCTTGGCAGGGGTGACCGGGGAGCTGTTTTTT CASSLAGVTGELFF - TRBJ2-2 - TRBV5-1
TGCGCCAGCAGCTTGGAATCGCACAGCTTTAATGAAAAACTGTTTTTT CASSLESHSFNEKLFF - TRBJ1-4 - TRBV5-1
TGTGCCAGCAGCCCTACCACCTTGAACACTGAAGCTTTCTTT CASSPTTLNTEAFF - TRBJ1-1 - TRBV9
TGTGCCAGCAGTTTCCCATGGGGCAGGAACTATGGCTACACCTTC CASSFPWGRNYGYTF - TRBJ1-2 - TRBV28
TGTGCCAGCAGTGAAGCTGGAGGTAATTGGGACACCTTC CASSEAGGNWDTF - TRBJ1-2 - TRBV6-1
TGCGCCAGCAGCCCCATGGGATCAGGGGGCACTGAAGCTTTCTTT CASSPMGSGGTEAFF - TRBJ1-1 TRBD1 TRBV5-1